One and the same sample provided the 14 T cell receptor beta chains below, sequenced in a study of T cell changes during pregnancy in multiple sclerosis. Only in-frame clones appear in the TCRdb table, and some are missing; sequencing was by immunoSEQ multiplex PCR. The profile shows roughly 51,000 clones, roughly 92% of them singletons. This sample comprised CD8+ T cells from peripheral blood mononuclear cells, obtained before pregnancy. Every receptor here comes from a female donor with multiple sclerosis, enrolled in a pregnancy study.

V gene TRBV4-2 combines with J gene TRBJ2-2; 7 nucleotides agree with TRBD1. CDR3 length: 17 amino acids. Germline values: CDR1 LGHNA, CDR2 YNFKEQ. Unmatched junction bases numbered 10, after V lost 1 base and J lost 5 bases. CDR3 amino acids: CASSQVAQGVETGELFF. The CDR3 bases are TGTGCCAGCAGCCAAGTAGCGCAGGGGGTAGAGACCGGGGAGCTGTTTTTT.

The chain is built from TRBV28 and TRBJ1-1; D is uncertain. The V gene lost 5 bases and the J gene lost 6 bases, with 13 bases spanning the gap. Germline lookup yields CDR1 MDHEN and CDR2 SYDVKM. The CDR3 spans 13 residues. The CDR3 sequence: CASSLTSDAEAFF. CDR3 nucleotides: TGTGCCAGCAGTCTAACAAGCGATGCTGAAGCTTTCTTT.

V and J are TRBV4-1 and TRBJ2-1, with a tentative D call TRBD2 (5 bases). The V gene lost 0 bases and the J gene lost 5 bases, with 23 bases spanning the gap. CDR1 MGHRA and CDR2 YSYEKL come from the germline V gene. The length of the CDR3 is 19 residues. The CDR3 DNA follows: TGCGCCAGCAGCCAAGATATTCAGTCGCCTAGCACTTTCAACAATGAGCAGTTCTTC. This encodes CASSQDIQSPSTFNNEQFF.

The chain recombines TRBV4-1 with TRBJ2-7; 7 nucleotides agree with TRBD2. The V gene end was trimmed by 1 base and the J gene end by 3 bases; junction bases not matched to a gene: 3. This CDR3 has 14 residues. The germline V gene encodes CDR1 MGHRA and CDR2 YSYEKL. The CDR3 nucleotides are TGCGCCAGCAGCCAAGTGCGGGGGTTCTACGAGCAGTACTTC. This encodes CASSQVRGFYEQYF.

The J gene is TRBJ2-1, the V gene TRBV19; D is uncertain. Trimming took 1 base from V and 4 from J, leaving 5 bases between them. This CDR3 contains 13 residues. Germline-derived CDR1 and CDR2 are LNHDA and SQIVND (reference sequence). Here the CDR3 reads CASSIGRYNEQFF. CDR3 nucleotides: TGTGCCAGTAGTATAGGTAGATACAATGAGCAGTTCTTC.

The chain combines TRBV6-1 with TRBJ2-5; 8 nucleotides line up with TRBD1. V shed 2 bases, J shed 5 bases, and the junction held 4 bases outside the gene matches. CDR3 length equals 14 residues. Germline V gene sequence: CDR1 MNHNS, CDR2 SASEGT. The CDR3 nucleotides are TGTGCCAGCAGTGAACGGACAGGGCGGGAGACCCAGTACTTC. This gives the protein CASSERTGRETQYF.

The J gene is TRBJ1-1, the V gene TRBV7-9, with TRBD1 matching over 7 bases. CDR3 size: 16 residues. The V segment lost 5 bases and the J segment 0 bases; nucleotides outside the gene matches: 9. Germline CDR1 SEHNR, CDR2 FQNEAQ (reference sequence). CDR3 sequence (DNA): TGTGCCAGCAGCCCGTGGACAGGAGGGTTGAACACTGAAGCTTTCTTT. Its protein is CASSPWTGGLNTEAFF. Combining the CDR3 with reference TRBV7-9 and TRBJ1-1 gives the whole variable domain DTGVSQNPRHKITKRGQNVTFRCDPISEHNRLYWYRQTLGQGPEFLTYFQNEAQLEKSRLLSDRFSAERPKGSFSTLEIQRTEQGDSAMYLCASSPWTGGLNTEAFFGQGTRLTVV.

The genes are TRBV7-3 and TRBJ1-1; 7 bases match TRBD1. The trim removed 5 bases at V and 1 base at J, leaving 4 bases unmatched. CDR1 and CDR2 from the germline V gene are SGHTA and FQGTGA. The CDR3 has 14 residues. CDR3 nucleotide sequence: TGTGCCAGCAGCCTACAGGGGCCGAACACTGAAGCTTTCTTT. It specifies CASSLQGPNTEAFF.

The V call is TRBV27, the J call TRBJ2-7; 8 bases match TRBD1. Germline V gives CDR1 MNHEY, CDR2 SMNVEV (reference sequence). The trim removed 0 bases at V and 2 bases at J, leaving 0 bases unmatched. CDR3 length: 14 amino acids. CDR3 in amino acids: CASSLSQGAYEQYF. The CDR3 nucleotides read TGTGCCAGCAGTTTATCACAGGGGGCCTACGAGCAGTACTTC.

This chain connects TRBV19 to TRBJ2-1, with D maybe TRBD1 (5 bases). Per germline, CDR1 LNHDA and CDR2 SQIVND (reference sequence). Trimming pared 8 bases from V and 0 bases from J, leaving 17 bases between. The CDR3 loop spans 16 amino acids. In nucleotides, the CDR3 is TGTGCCAGTTATTGGGGCCCAGCTTTCTCCTACAATGAGCAGTTCTTC. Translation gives CASYWGPAFSYNEQFF.

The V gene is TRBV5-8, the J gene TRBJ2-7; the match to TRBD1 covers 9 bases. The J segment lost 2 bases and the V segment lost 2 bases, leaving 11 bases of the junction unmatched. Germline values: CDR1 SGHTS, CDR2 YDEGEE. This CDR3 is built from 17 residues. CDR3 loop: CASSFSLWTGETYEQYF. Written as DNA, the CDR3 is TGTGCCAGCAGCTTCTCCCTCTGGACAGGGGAGACCTACGAGCAGTACTTC.

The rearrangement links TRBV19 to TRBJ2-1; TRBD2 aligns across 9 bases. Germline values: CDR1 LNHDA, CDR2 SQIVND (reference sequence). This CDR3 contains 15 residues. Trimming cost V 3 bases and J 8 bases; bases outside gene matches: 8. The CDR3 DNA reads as TGTGCCAGTAGTATGGGTAGCGGGAGAATATATGAGCAGTTCTTC. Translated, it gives CASSMGSGRIYEQFF.

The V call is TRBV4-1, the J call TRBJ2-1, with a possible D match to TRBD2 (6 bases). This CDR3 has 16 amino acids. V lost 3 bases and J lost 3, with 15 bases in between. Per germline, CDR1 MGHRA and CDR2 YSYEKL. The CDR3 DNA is TGCGCCAGCAGCCATCACCGGGACTGGTACTACAATGAGCAGTTCTTC. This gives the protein CASSHHRDWYYNEQFF.

CDR3 amino acids: CASSLEASGTYNEQFF. In DNA, the CDR3 is TGCGCCAGCAGCTTGGAGGCTAGCGGGACCTACAATGAGCAGTTCTTC. The V and J genes are TRBV5-1 and TRBJ2-1; TRBD2 matches 9 bases. The CDR3 sequence is 16 residues long. V lost 0 bases and J lost 2; bases outside the gene matches: 3. CDR1 is SGHRS and CDR2 is YFSETQ in the germline V gene.